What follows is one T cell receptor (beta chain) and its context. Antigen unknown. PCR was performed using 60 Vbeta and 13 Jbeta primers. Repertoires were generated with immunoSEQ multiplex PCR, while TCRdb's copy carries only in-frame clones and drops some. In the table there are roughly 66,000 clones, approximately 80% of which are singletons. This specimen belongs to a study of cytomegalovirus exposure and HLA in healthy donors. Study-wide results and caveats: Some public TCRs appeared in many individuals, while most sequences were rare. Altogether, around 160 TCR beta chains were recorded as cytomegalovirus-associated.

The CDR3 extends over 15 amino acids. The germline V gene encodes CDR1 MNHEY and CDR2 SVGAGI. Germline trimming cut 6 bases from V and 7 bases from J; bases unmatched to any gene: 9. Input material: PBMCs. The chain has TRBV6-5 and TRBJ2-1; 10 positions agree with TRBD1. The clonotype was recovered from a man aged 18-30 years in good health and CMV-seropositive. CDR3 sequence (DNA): TGTGCCAGCAGGGGACCGGGACAGGGGTCGAATGAGCAGTTCTTC. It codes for CASRGPGQGSNEQFF.